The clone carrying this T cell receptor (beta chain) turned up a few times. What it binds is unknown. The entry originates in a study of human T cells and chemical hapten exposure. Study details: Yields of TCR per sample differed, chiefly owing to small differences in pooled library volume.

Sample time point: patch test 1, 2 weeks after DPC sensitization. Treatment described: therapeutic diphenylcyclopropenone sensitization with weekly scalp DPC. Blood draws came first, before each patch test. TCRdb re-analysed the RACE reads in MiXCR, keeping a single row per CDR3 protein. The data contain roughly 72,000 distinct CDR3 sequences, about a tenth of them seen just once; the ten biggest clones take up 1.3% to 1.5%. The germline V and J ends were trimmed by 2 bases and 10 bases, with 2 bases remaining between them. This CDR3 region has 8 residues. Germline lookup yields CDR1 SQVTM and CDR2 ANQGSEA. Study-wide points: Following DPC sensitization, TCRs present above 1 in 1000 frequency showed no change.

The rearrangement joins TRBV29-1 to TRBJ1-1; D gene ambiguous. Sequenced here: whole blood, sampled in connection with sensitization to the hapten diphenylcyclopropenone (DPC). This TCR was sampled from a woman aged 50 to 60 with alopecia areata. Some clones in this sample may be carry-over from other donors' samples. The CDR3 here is CSVERAFF. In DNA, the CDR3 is TGCAGCGTTGAAAGAGCTTTCTTT.